The 18 T cell receptor beta chains reported below all come from one sample, sequenced in a study of blood T cell repertoires in COVID-19. Only in-frame clones appear in the TCRdb table, and some are missing; sequencing was by immunoSEQ multiplex PCR. This table has some 250,000 clones, roughly nine tenths appearing once. The source material was peripheral blood. These TCRs come from a man in his sixties who had recovered from COVID-19.

This clone was seen only once. DNA of the CDR3: TGCAGTGCCAGGGTGAACACTGAAGCTTTCTTT. It is translated as CSARVNTEAFF. This chain connects TRBV20-1 to TRBJ1-1; D is perhaps TRBD1 (5 bases). This CDR3 contains 11 residues. Germline CDR1 reads DFQATT; CDR2 reads SNEGSKA (reference sequence). Trimming removed 6 bases from V and 0 bases from J, with 5 bases in between.

The chain couples TRBV6-4 to TRBJ2-1, with TRBD2 matching 9 bases. V trimming: 2 bases; J trimming: 7 bases; junction bases outside the gene matches: 3. Germline V lookup: CDR1 MRHNA, CDR2 SNTAGT. The CDR3 is made up of 14 amino acids. This chain's CDR3 is CASSDAGGQNEQFF. Here the CDR3 DNA reads TGTGCCAGCAGTGACGCGGGGGGGCAAAATGAGCAGTTCTTC.

The chain links TRBV6-5 to TRBJ1-5, with D uncertain. The germline CDR1 and CDR2 sequences are MNHEY and SVGAGI. The CDR3 loop spans 13 amino acids. Trimming shortened V by 5 bases and J by 6 bases, and 11 bases separated the two germline ends. This CDR3 is CASSPTLRQPQHF. The CDR3 DNA reads as TGTGCCAGCAGTCCAACCCTACGTCAGCCCCAGCATTTT.

The chain links TRBV6-5 to TRBJ1-1, with 8 bases aligning to TRBD1. The CDR3 runs to 14 residues. Unmatched junction bases numbered 10, after V lost 7 bases and J lost 6 bases. The germline CDR1 and CDR2 sequences are MNHEY and SVGAGI. CDR3: CASNVGQEGSEAFF. CDR3 nucleotides: TGTGCCAGCAACGTGGGACAGGAAGGTTCTGAAGCTTTCTTT.

As for this clone: It may be a read error: a sequence one base away is much more abundant. Other DNA sequences in the sample encode the same CDR3. This chain uses TRBV5-1 with TRBJ1-3; D is unclear. Germline loops: CDR1 SGHRS, CDR2 YFSETQ. The germline V and J ends were trimmed by 1 base and 4 bases, with 6 bases remaining between them. This CDR3 contains 13 residues. CDR3 sequence: CASSLRGGNTIYF. CDR3 nucleotide sequence: TGCGCCAGCAGCTTGAGAGGGGGAAACACCATATATTTT. The entire variable domain, with the rest obtained from reference TRBV5-1 and TRBJ1-3, is as follows: KAGVTQTPRYLIKTRGQQVTLSCSPISGHRSVSWYQQTPGQGLQFLFEYFSETQRNKGNFPGRFSGRQFSNSRSEMNVSTLELGDSALYLCASSLRGGNTIYFGEGSWLTVV.

This clone was counted a few times. The chain is built from TRBV4-1 and TRBJ2-5; 9 bases are a match to TRBD1. J was trimmed by 4 bases and V by 1 base; bases with no gene match: 1. Germline V gene lookup returns CDR1 MGHRA and CDR2 YSYEKL. CDR3 length: 14 amino acids. The CDR3 DNA is TGCGCCAGCAGCCAAGGGACAGGGGTAGAGACCCAGTACTTC. It specifies CASSQGTGVETQYF.

The chain carries TRBV19 and TRBJ2-3; D is perhaps TRBD1 (6 bases). Trimming removed 3 bases from V and 2 bases from J, with 12 bases in between. The CDR3 extends over 15 amino acids. Germline assignment: CDR1 LNHDA and CDR2 SQIVND (reference sequence). The CDR3, as DNA: TGTGCCAGTAGTATGAGCAGGGGCCCCACAGATACGCAGTATTTT. Translation gives CASSMSRGPTDTQYF.

This chain connects TRBV2 to TRBJ2-7; unclear D gene. This CDR3 is 13 amino acids long. From germline, CDR1 is SNHLY and CDR2 FYNNEI. V lost 0 bases to trimming and J lost 3 bases, with 6 bases between them. This chain's CDR3 is CASSEARFYEQYF. The CDR3 region has the DNA TGTGCCAGCAGTGAAGCCCGGTTCTACGAGCAGTACTTC.

V gene TRBV4-2 combines with J gene TRBJ2-2; TRBD1 matches at 8 bases. CDR1 and CDR2 from the germline V gene are LGHNA and YNFKEQ. The trim removed 0 bases at V and 7 bases at J, leaving 1 base unmatched. The CDR3 is made up of 14 amino acids. The CDR3 reads CASSQEQGVGELFF. CDR3 bases: TGTGCCAGCAGCCAAGAACAGGGGGTCGGGGAGCTGTTTTTT.

The chain couples TRBV5-5 to TRBJ2-6; D possibly corresponds to TRBD1 (6 bases). Germline lookup yields CDR1 SGHKS and CDR2 YYEKEE (reference sequence). Trimming pared 4 bases from V and 0 bases from J, leaving 20 bases between. The CDR3 is made up of 19 amino acids. CDR3 region: CASSQTPTGTLSGANVLTF. In DNA, the CDR3 is TGTGCCAGCAGCCAAACCCCGACAGGAACACTCTCTGGGGCCAACGTCCTGACTTTC.

This clone was detected a few times. J is TRBJ1-1 and V is TRBV7-9, with unresolved D. CDR1 and CDR2 (germline): SEHNR, FQNEAQ (reference sequence). The CDR3 runs 13 residues. Trimming shortened V by 1 base and J by 8 bases, and 11 bases separated the two germline ends. CDR3 amino acids: CASSLGGQAEAFF. Here the CDR3 DNA reads TGTGCCAGCAGCTTAGGAGGGCAGGCAGAAGCTTTCTTT.

The chain carries TRBV9 and TRBJ2-2; D unclear. Germline-derived CDR1 and CDR2 are SGDLS and YYNGEE. The CDR3 has 14 residues. Between the trimmed V and J ends, which lost 4 bases and 1 base, there was a span of 8 bases. The CDR3 DNA follows: TGTGCCAGCAGCCCCCAGAAGAACACCGGGGAGCTGTTTTTT. Its protein is CASSPQKNTGELFF. Full variable domain (outside the CDR3, taken from reference TRBV9 and TRBJ2-2): DSGVTQTPKHLITATGQRVTLRCSPRSGDLSVYWYQQSLDQGLQFLIQYYNGEERAKGNILERFSAQQFPDLHSELNLSSLELGDSALYFCASSPQKNTGELFFGEGSRLTVL.

This clone was observed once. V and J are TRBV19 and TRBJ2-2, with D perhaps TRBD1 (5 bases). This CDR3 spans 13 amino acids. Trimming took 8 bases from V and 6 from J, leaving 13 bases between them. Germline V CDR1 and CDR2: LNHDA, SQIVND (reference sequence). The CDR3 DNA follows: TGTGCCAGTGTGCAGGGTTTTTCCGGGGAGCTGTTTTTT. This codes for CASVQGFSGELFF.

V and J are TRBV24-1 and TRBJ2-7, with 12 nucleotides matching TRBD1. Germline V gene data show CDR1 as KGHDR and CDR2 as SFDVKD. J gave up 4 bases and V 5 bases, and 2 bases lay outside the gene matches. This CDR3 is 14 amino acids long. The CDR3 sequence is CATSGGQGAYEQYF. In DNA, the CDR3 is TGTGCCACCAGTGGGGGACAGGGGGCTTACGAGCAGTACTTC.

CDR3 sequence: CASRRTTGYTQYF. The CDR3 DNA sequence: TGTGCCAGCAGGCGAACCACAGGGTATACGCAGTATTTT. J is TRBJ2-3 and V is TRBV6-5; tentatively, D is TRBD1 (6 bases). The germline V gene has CDR1 MNHEY and CDR2 SVGAGI. There are 13 residues in the CDR3. With 6 bases removed from V and 7 bases from J, the gap between germline ends came to 14 bases.

The chain carries TRBV19 and TRBJ1-5, with 10 bases fitting TRBD1. The V and J ends lost 10 bases and 1 base, in that order; junction bases with no gene match: 31. CDR3 length equals 23 residues. The germline V gene has CDR1 LNHDA and CDR2 SQIVND (reference sequence). The CDR3 DNA follows: TGTGCCACCAGGAGACGCACGCCGGGACAGGGGTTGGGAGCCCGTTCGAGCAATCAGCCCCAGCATTTT. Protein product: CATRRRTPGQGLGARSSNQPQHF.

This clone was seen a single time. The chain uses TRBV6-1 and TRBJ1-6, with 9 bases fitting TRBD1. The CDR3 is 15 amino acids. The V segment lost 2 bases and the J segment 5 bases; nucleotides outside the gene matches: 1. The V gene's germline CDR1 is MNHNS and CDR2 SASEGT. The CDR3 sequence: CASSERTGDNSPLHF. CDR3 nucleotides: TGTGCCAGCAGTGAACGGACAGGGGATAATTCACCCCTCCACTTT.

The rearrangement joins TRBV12-5 to TRBJ1-2, with a possible D match to TRBD1 (6 bases). The V gene lost 0 bases and the J gene lost 8 bases, with 16 bases spanning the gap. The CDR3 sequence is 15 residues long. Germline loops: CDR1 LGHNT, CDR2 FRNRAP. The CDR3 reads CASGLVRGGPTGYTF. DNA for the CDR3: TGTGCTAGTGGTTTGGTAAGGGGGGGACCCACAGGCTACACCTTC.